The rows below give T cell receptor beta chains drawn from one sample of a study of blood T cell repertoires in COVID-19. Sequencing used immunoSEQ multiplex PCR; TCRdb keeps in-frame clones, though not all of them. The repertoire holds around 500,000 clones, 70% to 90% seen once, with approximately 3% in the top ten. The sequenced sample consisted of peripheral blood. These receptor sequences come from a human donor in a cohort sampled during active COVID-19. The CDR3 runs from the conserved cysteine through the conserved F or W. The D gene is left open where the match is weak. Some rows mark clone size as missing; the rest say once, few, many or name a class of expanded clone.

TRBV18	.	TRBD1	TRBJ1-1	CASSPYGPGTDMNTEAFF	TGTGCCAGCTCACCATACGGCCCGGGGACAGACATGAACACTGAAGCTTTCTTT
TRBV29-1	.	.	TRBJ1-5	CSVQQGPYQPQHF	TGCAGCGTGCAACAGGGTCCTTATCAGCCCCAGCATTTT
TRBV28	.	TRBD2	TRBJ2-5	CASSLSASGREQETQYF	TGTGCCAGCAGTTTGTCTGCTAGCGGGAGGGAACAAGAGACCCAGTACTTC
TRBV4-2	.	.	TRBJ1-1	CASSLGLNTEAFF	TGTGCCAGCAGCCTTGGCCTGAACACTGAAGCTTTCTTT
TRBV9	.	.	TRBJ1-3	CASSVAADGNTIYF	TGTGCCAGCAGCGTAGCTGCGGATGGAAACACCATATATTTT
TRBV6-5	.	TRBD1	TRBJ1-2	CASSYLAGGSGYTF	TGTGCCAGCAGTTACTTGGCAGGGGGCAGTGGCTACACCTTC
TRBV7-9	once	TRBD1	TRBJ1-1	CASSERGLGNMNTEAFF	TGTGCCAGCAGTGAGAGGGGGCTCGGAAATATGAACACTGAAGCTTTCTTT
TRBV2	.	.	TRBJ2-1	CASRERFF	TGTGCCAGCAGGGAACGGTTCTTC
TRBV2	.	.	TRBJ2-4	CASSEDWQRRDIQYF	TGTGCCAGCAGTGAAGACTGGCAGAGACGGGACATTCAGTACTTC
TRBV5-4	once	TRBD2	TRBJ2-7	CASSLASGGFYEQYF	TGTGCCAGCAGCTTAGCTAGCGGGGGCTTCTACGAGCAGTACTTC
TRBV5-1	.	.	TRBJ1-5	CASSPQGSNQPQHF	TGCGCCAGCAGCCCCCAGGGGAGCAATCAGCCCCAGCATTTT
TRBV7-8	.	.	TRBJ2-2	CASNYQNAGMRTGELFF	TGTGCCAGCAACTACCAAAACGCGGGAATGAGGACCGGGGAGCTGTTTTTT
TRBV19	.	TRBD1	TRBJ2-1	CASSIPGQGRNEQFF	TGTGCCAGTAGTATCCCGGGACAGGGGAGGAATGAGCAGTTCTTC
TRBV30	.	TRBD1	TRBJ1-5	CAWSKTGDLNQPQHF	TGTGCCTGGAGTAAGACAGGGGACCTCAATCAGCCCCAGCATTTT
TRBV19	.	TRBD2	TRBJ2-3	CASSRWGLEGKGLEYF	TGTGCCAGTAGTAGATGGGGACTAGAAGGAAAGGGATTGGAGTATTTT
TRBV5-6	.	TRBD2	TRBJ2-5	CASSPWTSGSSETQYF	TGTGCCAGCAGCCCGTGGACTAGCGGGAGCTCTGAGACCCAGTACTTC
TRBV7-8	.	.	TRBJ2-1	CASSWTVGSYNEQFF	TGTGCCAGCAGCTGGACAGTAGGCTCCTACAATGAGCAGTTCTTC
TRBV5-1	few	TRBD1	TRBJ2-2	CASSPRQGSNTGELFF	TGCGCCAGCAGCCCGAGACAGGGCTCGAACACCGGGGAGCTGTTTTTT
TRBV12-2	.	.	TRBJ2-7	CASRPPRPGRAYEQYF	TGTGCAAGTCGCCCACCGCGCCCTGGCAGGGCCTACGAGCAGTACTTC
TRBV27	.	TRBD2	TRBJ2-7	CASSLYGRGGWNYEQYF	TGTGCCAGCAGTTTATATGGGCGCGGGGGATGGAACTACGAGCAGTACTTC
TRBV7-2	few	.	TRBJ2-2	CASSFQGRHTGELFF	TGTGCCAGCAGCTTTCAGGGTCGGCACACCGGGGAGCTGTTTTTT
TRBV4-3	many	.	TRBJ2-6	CASSQDARSGANVLTF	TGCGCCAGCAGCCAAGATGCGCGTTCTGGGGCCAACGTCCTGACTTTC
TRBV10-3	.	TRBD1	TRBJ1-4	CAISAGGQGALNSEKLFF	TGTGCCATCAGTGCAGGGGGACAGGGAGCTTTGAATAGTGAAAAACTGTTTTTT
TRBV29-1	.	TRBD1	TRBJ2-7	CSGGQGYWEQYF	TGCAGCGGTGGACAGGGGTATTGGGAGCAGTACTTC
TRBV28	.	TRBD1	TRBJ1-1	CASTRDSRRTEAFF	TGTGCCAGCACCAGGGACAGCCGGAGGACTGAAGCTTTCTTT
TRBV12-5	.	.	TRBJ1-1	CASGSPTVSEAFF	TGTGCTAGTGGTTCCCCGACAGTCTCAGAAGCTTTCTTT
TRBV15	.	.	TRBJ2-5	CATLVDSRLGPSQETQYF	TGTGCCACCCTCGTGGACAGCCGACTTGGGCCTTCCCAAGAGACCCAGTACTTC
TRBV6-1	.	TRBD1	TRBJ1-2	CASSDTGEPSYGYTF	TGTGCCAGCAGTGACACAGGGGAACCTAGCTATGGCTACACCTTC
TRBV2	.	.	TRBJ2-5	CASSRRGREETQYF	TGTGCCAGCAGTAGGAGGGGGCGGGAAGAGACCCAGTACTTC
TRBV5-1	.	TRBD1	TRBJ2-7	CASSPQTGLGEQYF	TGCGCCAGCAGCCCTCAGACAGGGTTGGGCGAGCAGTACTTC
TRBV9	.	TRBD1	TRBJ1-6	CASTDRGRNSPLHF	TGTGCCAGCACCGACAGGGGGAGGAATTCACCCCTCCACTTT
TRBV6-2/TRBV6-3	few	TRBD2	TRBJ2-1	CASSTAGLVSSEQFF	TGTGCCAGCAGCACCGCCGGACTAGTTTCTTCGGAGCAGTTCTTC
TRBV7-3	.	.	TRBJ2-1	CASSFMAGTSYNEQFF	TGTGCCAGCAGCTTTATGGCGGGTACTTCCTACAATGAGCAGTTCTTC
TRBV30	.	.	TRBJ2-4	CAWSAEDIQYF	TGTGCCTGGAGTGCGGAGGACATTCAGTACTTC
TRBV3-1/TRBV3-2	.	TRBD1	TRBJ1-6	CASSQGQGNSPLHF	TGTGCCAGCAGCCAGGGACAGGGGAATTCACCCCTCCACTTT
TRBV2	.	.	TRBJ2-5	CASSETETQYF	TGTGCCAGCAGTGAAACTGAGACCCAGTACTTC
TRBV3-1/TRBV3-2	.	.	TRBJ2-2	CASSQARTGELFF	TGTGCCAGCTCGCAGGCCCGCACCGGGGAGCTGTTTTTT
TRBV19	.	TRBD1	TRBJ2-7	CASSFRTGSYEQYF	TGTGCCAGTAGTTTTCGGACAGGGTCTTACGAGCAGTACTTC
TRBV2	.	TRBD2	TRBJ2-2	CASSRLAGDTGELFF	TGTGCCAGCAGCCGACTAGCGGGGGACACCGGGGAGCTGTTTTTT
TRBV2	.	.	TRBJ2-7	CASRPRGEQYF	TGTGCCAGCAGGCCGCGGGGAGAGCAGTACTTC
TRBV27	.	TRBD1	TRBJ1-4	CASLKRGHLTNEKLFF	TGTGCCAGCCTAAAGAGGGGGCACCTAACTAATGAAAAACTGTTTTTT
TRBV24-1	.	TRBD2	TRBJ2-7	CAIGLAGVHEQYF	TGTGCCATCGGACTAGCGGGAGTCCACGAGCAGTACTTC
TRBV9	once	.	TRBJ2-7	CASSEGIGQGGDEQYF	TGTGCCAGCAGCGAGGGGATAGGGCAGGGCGGCGACGAGCAGTACTTC
TRBV7-2	.	TRBD2	TRBJ2-1	CASSLRAGTSGTHHEQFF	TGTGCCAGCAGCCTACGTGCCGGGACTAGCGGAACCCATCATGAGCAGTTCTTC
TRBV12-3/TRBV12-4	once	.	TRBJ2-1	CASSRQAHEQFF	TGTGCCAGCAGTCGACAGGCCCATGAGCAGTTCTTC
TRBV27	many	.	TRBJ1-2	CASSPGGGRNYGYTF	TGTGCCAGCAGTCCCGGCGGGGGACGGAACTATGGCTACACCTTC
TRBV9	.	.	TRBJ2-7	CASSVGVGLGDEQYF	TGTGCCAGCAGCGTAGGGGTGGGGCTAGGTGACGAGCAGTACTTC